A selection of T cell receptor beta chains follows, all from one sample in a study of T cells in Graves' hyperthyroidism and ophthalmopathy. TCRdb reanalysed the multiplex PCR reads using MiXCR and keeps one entry per CDR3 protein. The sample lists about 480,000 distinct CDR3 sequences, roughly an eighth occurring once. Sequencing was done on a sample of blood. The receptor set was obtained from a woman aged 18-29 years with Graves' hyperthyroidism. Each CDR3 is given with its conserved first and last residue. Fields, in order: CDR3 DNA, CDR3 protein, D gene, V gene, clone size, J gene. The D gene is left open where the match is weak. Rows may omit the clone size; those that give it use once, few, many or a size class.

DNA: TGTGCCAGCACCTTAAGAGGAACAACGAATGGCTACACCTTC
CDR3: CASTLRGTTNGYTF
D: -
V: TRBV12-3/TRBV12-4
size: many
J: TRBJ1-2

DNA: TGTGCCAGCAGCCAAGGGAAGGGGAATCAAGAGACCCAGTACTTC
CDR3: CASSQGKGNQETQYF
D: -
V: TRBV14
size: once
J: TRBJ2-5

DNA: TGCGCCAGCAGCCCCGTCAGGGTTGGGGATACGCAGTATTTT
CDR3: CASSPVRVGDTQYF
D: -
V: TRBV5-1
size: many
J: TRBJ2-3

DNA: TGTGCCTGGCAGTGGTTGACAGGGGGCTTTGTCTACGAGCAGTACTTC
CDR3: CAWQWLTGGFVYEQYF
D: TRBD1
V: TRBV25-1
size: few
J: TRBJ2-7

DNA: TGTGCCTGGGGGAACGGGGGGGGGAATCAGCCCCAGCATTTT
CDR3: CAWGNGGGNQPQHF
D: -
V: TRBV30
size: many
J: TRBJ1-5

DNA: TGTGCCAGCAGCTCAACAGGGGGGGCGAACACCGGGGAGCTGTTTTTT
CDR3: CASSSTGGANTGELFF
D: -
V: TRBV7-7
size: -
J: TRBJ2-2

DNA: TGTGCCAGCATTGAGGGACCACCGAAGGACACTGAAGCTTTCTTT
CDR3: CASIEGPPKDTEAFF
D: -
V: TRBV2
size: many
J: TRBJ1-1

DNA: TGTGCCAGCAGCCCGGGACTAGCGGGGAGTTTACAAGAGACCCAGTACTTC
CDR3: CASSPGLAGSLQETQYF
D: TRBD2
V: TRBV3-1
size: many
J: TRBJ2-5

DNA: TGTGCCACCAGCAGAGACAGGTCCTACGAGCAGTACTTC
CDR3: CATSRDRSYEQYF
D: -
V: TRBV15
size: many
J: TRBJ2-7

DNA: TGTGCCAGCAGTTTATCAGGGGCGGTCACTGAAGCTTTCTTT
CDR3: CASSLSGAVTEAFF
D: -
V: TRBV12-3/TRBV12-4
size: many
J: TRBJ1-1

DNA: TGCGCCAGTAAACAGGAAGGCCAAGCTTTCTTT
CDR3: CASKQEGQAFF
D: -
V: TRBV5-1
size: -
J: TRBJ1-1

DNA: TGCAGCGTTGAGGCTGATATCTCCTACAATGAGCAGTTCTTC
CDR3: CSVEADISYNEQFF
D: -
V: TRBV29-1
size: many
J: TRBJ2-1

DNA: TGTGCCTGGAGTTTCGACAGGGTTTACGAGCAGTACTTC
CDR3: CAWSFDRVYEQYF
D: TRBD1
V: TRBV30
size: -
J: TRBJ2-7

DNA: TGTGCCACCAGTGCTAGAGGCACAGGGGTCCTTGAAGCTTTCTTT
CDR3: CATSARGTGVLEAFF
D: TRBD1
V: TRBV24-1
size: many
J: TRBJ1-1

DNA: TGTGCCAGCATCGCAAGGCTCACAGATACGCAGTATTTT
CDR3: CASIARLTDTQYF
D: -
V: TRBV2
size: many
J: TRBJ2-3

DNA: TGTGCCAGCAGCTTAGTCATGATGGTTGGCAATGAGCAGTTCTTC
CDR3: CASSLVMMVGNEQFF
D: -
V: TRBV7-9
size: many
J: TRBJ2-1

DNA: TGTGCCAGCAGCTGGGGGACAGAGAACACTGAAGCTTTCTTT
CDR3: CASSWGTENTEAFF
D: TRBD1
V: TRBV11-3
size: -
J: TRBJ1-1

DNA: TGCGCCACCTCAACGGGGGGAAGGGAGACCCAGTACTTC
CDR3: CATSTGGRETQYF
D: TRBD2
V: TRBV5-1
size: many
J: TRBJ2-5

DNA: TGTGCCAGCAGATTGGTAGGGAACACAGATACGCAGTATTTT
CDR3: CASRLVGNTDTQYF
D: -
V: TRBV13
size: few
J: TRBJ2-3

DNA: TGTGCCAGCGGAGTGGGGAGCTCCACAGATACGCAGTATTTT
CDR3: CASGVGSSTDTQYF
D: -
V: TRBV2
size: many
J: TRBJ2-3

DNA: TGTGCCAGCAGCTGGGAGGGCCCCTACGAGCAGTACTTC
CDR3: CASSWEGPYEQYF
D: TRBD2
V: TRBV12-3/TRBV12-4
size: many
J: TRBJ2-7

DNA: TGTGCCAGCAGCCAAGACAGGGGGGTTGGTGGCTACACCTTC
CDR3: CASSQDRGVGGYTF
D: TRBD1
V: TRBV14
size: -
J: TRBJ1-2

DNA: TGTGCCAGCAGCTTGTTTCTAGCGGGAGGTAATGAGCAGTTCTTC
CDR3: CASSLFLAGGNEQFF
D: TRBD2
V: TRBV7-9
size: many
J: TRBJ2-1

DNA: TGTGCCAGCAGCCGACTAGCGGAGTCAGAGACCCAGTACTTC
CDR3: CASSRLAESETQYF
D: TRBD2
V: TRBV11-3
size: many
J: TRBJ2-5

DNA: TGTGCCAGCAGCTTAGTCCAGCGGAATTACAATGAGCAGTTCTTC
CDR3: CASSLVQRNYNEQFF
D: -
V: TRBV7-2
size: many
J: TRBJ2-1

DNA: TGTGCCAGCAGCAAGGGACTAGCGGAGCTCTGGGGCAATGAGCAGTTCTTC
CDR3: CASSKGLAELWGNEQFF
D: TRBD2
V: TRBV7-9
size: -
J: TRBJ2-1

DNA: TGTGCCAGCAGGGCAGGGGGCTCCCTAGTCTATGGCTACACCTTC
CDR3: CASRAGGSLVYGYTF
D: TRBD1
V: TRBV7-3
size: few
J: TRBJ1-2

DNA: TGTGCCTGGGTCGGTAGCACTGAAGCTTTCTTT
CDR3: CAWVGSTEAFF
D: -
V: TRBV30
size: many
J: TRBJ1-1

DNA: TGTGCCAGCAGTGAATCCGCTTCTGGAAACACCATATATTTT
CDR3: CASSESASGNTIYF
D: -
V: TRBV2
size: many
J: TRBJ1-3

DNA: TGTGCCACCAGCAGAACTAGCGGGAGTGGCACCGGGGAGCTGTTTTTT
CDR3: CATSRTSGSGTGELFF
D: TRBD2
V: TRBV15
size: -
J: TRBJ2-2

DNA: TGTGCCAGCAGCCAGGCCAGTGGACGCCAAGAGACCCAGTACTTC
CDR3: CASSQASGRQETQYF
D: -
V: TRBV14
size: many
J: TRBJ2-5